This T cell receptor beta chain was found in a study of shared T cell receptors in the human thymus (dated by TCRdb to about 2021). As for the study more broadly: The study examined how self-reactive, shared T-cell receptor alpha chains are generated in the human thymus.

Library preparation employed the immunoSEQ multiplex PCR assay. Entries here come from immuneACCESS through TCRdb and include only in-frame sequences with V and J called. Some clones fail to appear in such tables; in the studies checked, an unresolved V gene covers under half of the shortfall, and the cause of the remainder is unknown. The sample table contains hundreds of thousands of clones; only one count was recorded for roughly 90% of them. The ten top clones hold about 0.01% of the sample. V sheds 2 bases and J sheds 2 bases, leaving 17 bases between their ends. Looking up the germline V gene yields CDR1 SGHDN and CDR2 FVKESK. The CDR3 numbers 17 residues from cysteine through phenylalanine. Only CDR3 DNA is held: 51 bases, read in frame from base 1. Comment on this clone: Its antigen is not yet known. No much larger clonotype is one base removed from it; base qualities were not supplied.

These data were also filed under a second study, of human thymus T cells. The second source states: In Finland, the donors were immunologically healthy infants who were having open corrective cardiac surgery for congenital heart defects. Thymus tissue was obtained as surgical resects removed during corrective cardiac surgery. V and J gene segment usage appeared biased in both thymic and peripheral blood repertoires. Highly overlapping thymic TCR repertoires among unrelated individuals were reported in the related research. The study used 7 to 9 infant thymus samples plus four related peripheral blood samples to characterize TCR alpha and beta repertoires. The infant donors were roughly 7 to 244 days old, and the cohort included a handful of males and two females. After being mechanically released from the tissue, thymocytes were kept at -70 degrees C in pellets of roughly 8.5-34 million cells. A QIAsymphony instrument was used to extract genomic DNA from the frozen cell pellets. The immunoSEQ multiplex PCR assay was used to amplify the TCRB and TCRAD loci from a standardized amount of quality-controlled genomic DNA. The amplicons covered the V(D)J region and were long enough to include the CDR3 and to identify the V and J genes. The commercial immunoSEQ service was used to sequence amplicons on an Illumina platform. Primer bias and sequencing errors were corrected as previously described, and TCRAD and TCRB were defined on the basis of the IMGT database. immunoSEQ Analyzer 3.0 and VDJTools were used for repertoire analysis, which covered basic statistics, V/J segment usage, diversity estimates, rarefaction and pairwise overlap. To estimate diversity, the Chao1, ChaoE, Efron-Thisted, Shannon and inverse Simpson indices were applied, and diversity was also estimated on datasets down-sampled to the smallest sample. Repertoire overlap used strict matching of CDR3 nucleotide sequence, V gene and J gene, with Jaccard-based multidimensional scaling clustering. On average, thymus samples gave hundreds of thousands of unique TCRB clonotypes, whereas blood samples gave 75,000 to 85,000.

The rearranged chain carries TRBV14 and TRBJ2-3, and the D gene may be TRBD1, 6 bases matching. Sequences were obtained from thymocytes. The receptor's source is a boy younger than two with a congenital heart defect. Donor details come from another sample of the same person, matched by shared clones. The CDR3 protein is CASSQIGGAGATDTQYF. The nucleotide sequence is TGTGCCAGCAGCCAAATCGGTGGGGCAGGGGCCACAGATACGCAGTATTTT.